This T cell receptor beta chain was observed in a study of T cells in pancreatic ductal adenocarcinoma. General observations from the study: Unique clonotypes were around 7.6-fold more numerous in blood than in tumor.

Only in-frame clones appear in the TCRdb table, and some are missing; sequencing was by immunoSEQ multiplex PCR. The table lists roughly 100,000 clones, roughly 95% of them singletons. Selected pancreatic ductal adenocarcinoma patients had undergone surgery without neoadjuvant therapy. Trimming took 6 bases from V and 3 from J; bases not matched to a gene: 7. Germline assignment: CDR1 LNHNV and CDR2 YYDKDF (reference sequence). The CDR3 is made up of 15 amino acids. In the case of this clone: Its target is not known.

The TCR was taken from a human donor with pancreatic ductal adenocarcinoma. This sequence joins TRBV15 and TRBJ2-3, with 9 bases matching TRBD1. The sequencing sample was made of PBMCs. The CDR3 DNA reads as TGTGCCACCAGAGCTACAGGGGGCCCTACAGATACGCAGTATTTT. Encoded protein: CATRATGGPTDTQYF.